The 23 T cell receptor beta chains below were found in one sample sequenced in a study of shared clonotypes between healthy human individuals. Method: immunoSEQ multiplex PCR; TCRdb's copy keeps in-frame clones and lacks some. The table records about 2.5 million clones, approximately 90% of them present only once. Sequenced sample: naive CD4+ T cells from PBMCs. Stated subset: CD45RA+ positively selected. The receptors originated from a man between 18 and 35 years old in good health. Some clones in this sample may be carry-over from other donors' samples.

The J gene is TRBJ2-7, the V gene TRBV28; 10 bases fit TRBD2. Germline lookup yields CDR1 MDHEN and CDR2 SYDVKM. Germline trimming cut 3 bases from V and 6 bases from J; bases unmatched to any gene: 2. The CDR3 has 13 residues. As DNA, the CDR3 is TGTGCCAGCAGTTTGGGACTAGCGATCGAGCAGTACTTC. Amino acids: CASSLGLAIEQYF.

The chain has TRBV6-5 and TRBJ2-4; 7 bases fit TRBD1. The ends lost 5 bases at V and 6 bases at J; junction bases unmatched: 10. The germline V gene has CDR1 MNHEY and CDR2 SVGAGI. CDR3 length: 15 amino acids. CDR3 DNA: TGTGCCAGCAGTCCTCGGGGAAGGGGGCTAAACATTCAGTACTTC. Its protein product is CASSPRGRGLNIQYF.

In DNA form, the CDR3 reads TGTGCCAGCAGCTTAGGGCGCGGGACACTTAATCAGCCCCAGCATTTT. Translation: CASSLGRGTLNQPQHF. The chain links TRBV11-2 to TRBJ1-5, with D possibly TRBD1 on 6 matching bases. With 1 base removed from V and 4 bases from J, the gap between germline ends came to 14 bases. In germline, CDR1 is SGHAT, CDR2 FQNNGV. The CDR3 is made up of 16 amino acids.

CDR3 residues: CASSFSRYVAFF. The CDR3 DNA is TGTGCCAGCAGCTTTTCTCGATATGTAGCTTTCTTT. V usage is TRBV7-2 and J usage is TRBJ1-1; D is unresolved. Germline-derived CDR1 and CDR2 are SGHTA and FQGNSA. There are 12 residues in the CDR3. V lost 3 bases to trimming and J lost 10 bases, with 12 bases between them.

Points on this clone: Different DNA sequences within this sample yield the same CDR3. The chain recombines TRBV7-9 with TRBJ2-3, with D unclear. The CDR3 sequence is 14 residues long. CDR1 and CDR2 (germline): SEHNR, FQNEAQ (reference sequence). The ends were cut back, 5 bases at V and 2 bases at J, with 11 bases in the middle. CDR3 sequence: CASSPRRSTDTQYF. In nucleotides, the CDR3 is TGTGCCAGCAGCCCACGCAGGTCCACAGATACGCAGTATTTT.

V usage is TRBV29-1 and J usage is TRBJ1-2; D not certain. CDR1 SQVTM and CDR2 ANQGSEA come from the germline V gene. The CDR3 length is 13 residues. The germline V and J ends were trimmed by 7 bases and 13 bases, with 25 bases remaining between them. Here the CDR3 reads CSALPNTDLPGTF. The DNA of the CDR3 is TGCAGCGCCCTCCCAAACACGGACCTACCGGGCACCTTC. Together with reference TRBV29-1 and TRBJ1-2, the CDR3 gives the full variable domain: SAVISQKPSRDICQRGTSLTIQCQVDSQVTMMFWYRQQPGQSLTLIATANQGSEATYESGFVIDKFPISRPNLTFSTLTVSNMSPEDSSIYLCSALPNTDLPGTFGSGTRLTVV.

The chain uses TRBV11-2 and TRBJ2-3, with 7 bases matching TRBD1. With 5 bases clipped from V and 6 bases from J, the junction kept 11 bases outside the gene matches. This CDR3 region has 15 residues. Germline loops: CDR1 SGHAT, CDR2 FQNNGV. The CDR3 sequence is CASSPTTGVWDTQYF. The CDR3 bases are TGTGCCAGCAGCCCAACTACAGGGGTCTGGGATACGCAGTATTTT.

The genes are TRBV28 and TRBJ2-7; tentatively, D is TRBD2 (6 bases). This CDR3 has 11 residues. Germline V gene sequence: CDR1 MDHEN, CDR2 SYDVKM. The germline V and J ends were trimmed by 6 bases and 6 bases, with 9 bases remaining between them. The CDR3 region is CASSPGVEQYF. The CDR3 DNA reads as TGTGCCAGCAGCCCGGGGGTCGAGCAGTACTTC.

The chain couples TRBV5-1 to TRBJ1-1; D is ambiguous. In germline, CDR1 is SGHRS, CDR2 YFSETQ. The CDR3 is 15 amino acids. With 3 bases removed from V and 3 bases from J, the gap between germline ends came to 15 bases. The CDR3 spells CASSSGSMGHTEAFF. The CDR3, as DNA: TGCGCCAGCAGCTCGGGGTCGATGGGTCACACTGAAGCTTTCTTT. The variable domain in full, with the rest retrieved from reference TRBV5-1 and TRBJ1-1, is KAGVTQTPRYLIKTRGQQVTLSCSPISGHRSVSWYQQTPGQGLQFLFEYFSETQRNKGNFPGRFSGRQFSNSRSEMNVSTLELGDSALYLCASSSGSMGHTEAFFGQGTRLTVV.

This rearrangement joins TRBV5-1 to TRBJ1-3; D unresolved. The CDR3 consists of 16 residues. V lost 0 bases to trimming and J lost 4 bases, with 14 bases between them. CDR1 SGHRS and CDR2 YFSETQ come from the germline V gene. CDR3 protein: CASSLAGAQWGNTIYF. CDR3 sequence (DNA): TGCGCCAGCAGCTTGGCAGGTGCTCAGTGGGGAAACACCATATATTTT.

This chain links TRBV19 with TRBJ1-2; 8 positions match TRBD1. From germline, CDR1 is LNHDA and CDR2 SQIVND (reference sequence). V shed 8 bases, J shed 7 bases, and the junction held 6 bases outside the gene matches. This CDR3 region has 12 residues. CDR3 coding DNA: TGTGCCAGTGGTGACAGGGGTGTTGGCTACACCTTC. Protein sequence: CASGDRGVGYTF.

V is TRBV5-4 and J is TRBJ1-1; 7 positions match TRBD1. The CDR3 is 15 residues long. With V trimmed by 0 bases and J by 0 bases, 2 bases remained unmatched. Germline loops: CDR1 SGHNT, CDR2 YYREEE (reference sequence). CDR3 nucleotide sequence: TGTGCCAGCAGCTTGGCCGGGACAGTGAACACTGAAGCTTTCTTT. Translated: CASSLAGTVNTEAFF.

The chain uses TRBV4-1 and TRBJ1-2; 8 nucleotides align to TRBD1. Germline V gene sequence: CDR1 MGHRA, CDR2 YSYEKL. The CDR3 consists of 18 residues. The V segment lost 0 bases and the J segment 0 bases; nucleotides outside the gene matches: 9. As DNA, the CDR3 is TGCGCCAGCAGCCAAGATGGGACAGGCCGGGCCTCTAACTATGGCTACACCTTC. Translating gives CASSQDGTGRASNYGYTF.

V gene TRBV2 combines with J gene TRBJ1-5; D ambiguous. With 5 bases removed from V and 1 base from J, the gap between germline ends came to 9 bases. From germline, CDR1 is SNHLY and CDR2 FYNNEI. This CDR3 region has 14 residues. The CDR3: CASSQTYSNQPQHF. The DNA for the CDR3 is TGTGCCAGCAGTCAGACATACAGCAATCAGCCCCAGCATTTT.

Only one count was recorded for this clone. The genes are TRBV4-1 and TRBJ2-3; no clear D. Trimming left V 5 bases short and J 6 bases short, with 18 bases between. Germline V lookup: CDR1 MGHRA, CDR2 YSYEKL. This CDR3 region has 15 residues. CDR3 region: CASSYRNWERDTQYF. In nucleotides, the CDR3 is TGCGCCAGCAGCTACCGTAACTGGGAACGGGATACGCAGTATTTT.

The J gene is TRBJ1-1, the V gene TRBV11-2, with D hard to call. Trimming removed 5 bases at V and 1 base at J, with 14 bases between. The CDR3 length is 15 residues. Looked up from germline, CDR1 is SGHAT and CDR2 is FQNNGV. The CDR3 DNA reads TGTGCCAGCAGCCAAGTCGTCGGGCCGAACACTGAAGCTTTCTTT. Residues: CASSQVVGPNTEAFF.

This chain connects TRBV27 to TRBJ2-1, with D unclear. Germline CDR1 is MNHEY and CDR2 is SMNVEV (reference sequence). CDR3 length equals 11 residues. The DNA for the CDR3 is TGTACCCAAGGGCTCTACAATGAGCAGTTCTTC. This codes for CTQGLYNEQFF.

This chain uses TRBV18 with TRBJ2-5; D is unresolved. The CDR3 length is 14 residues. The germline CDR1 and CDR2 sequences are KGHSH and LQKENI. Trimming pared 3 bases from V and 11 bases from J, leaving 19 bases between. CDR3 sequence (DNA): TGTGCCAGCTCACCCCCCTATGACGGGTCCTTGCAGTACTTC. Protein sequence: CASSPPYDGSLQYF.

The CDR3 DNA reads TGTGCCAGCAGCAAGCTTGGGACAGGGGGAGACACCGGGGAGCTGTTTTTT. It translates to CASSKLGTGGDTGELFF. The gene calls are TRBV11-2 and TRBJ2-2, with 11 bases identical to TRBD1. Per the germline V gene, CDR1 is SGHAT and CDR2 is FQNNGV. V was clipped by 5 bases and J by 3 bases; unmatched bases: 8. CDR3 size: 17 residues.

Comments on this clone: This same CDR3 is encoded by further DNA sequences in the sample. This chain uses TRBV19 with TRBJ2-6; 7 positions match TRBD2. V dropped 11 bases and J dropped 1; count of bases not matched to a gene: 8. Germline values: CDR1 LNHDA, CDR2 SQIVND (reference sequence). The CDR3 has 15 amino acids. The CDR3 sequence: CASSSGGSGANVLTF. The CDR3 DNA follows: TGTGCCTCCAGTTCGGGGGGTTCTGGGGCCAACGTCCTGACTTTC.

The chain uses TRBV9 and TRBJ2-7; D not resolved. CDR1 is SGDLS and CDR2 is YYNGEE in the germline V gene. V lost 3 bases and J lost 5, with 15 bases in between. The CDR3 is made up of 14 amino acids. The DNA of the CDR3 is TGTGCCAGCAGCGCCCGTTTGTCGGCCGACGAGCAGTACTTC. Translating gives CASSARLSADEQYF.

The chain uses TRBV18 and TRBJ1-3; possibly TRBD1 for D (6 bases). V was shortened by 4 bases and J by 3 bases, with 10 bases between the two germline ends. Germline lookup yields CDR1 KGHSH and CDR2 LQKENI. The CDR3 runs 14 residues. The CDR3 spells CASSLYRVGNTIYF. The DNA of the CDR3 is TGTGCCAGCTCACTCTACAGGGTTGGAAACACCATATATTTT.

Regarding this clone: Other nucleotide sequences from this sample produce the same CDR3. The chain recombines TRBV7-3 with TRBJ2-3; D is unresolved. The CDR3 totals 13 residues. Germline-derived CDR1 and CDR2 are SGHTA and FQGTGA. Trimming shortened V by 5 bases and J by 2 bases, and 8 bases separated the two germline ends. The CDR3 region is CASSLYSTDTQYF. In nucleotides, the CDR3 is TGTGCCAGCAGCCTCTACTCCACAGATACGCAGTATTTT.